This TCR beta chain originates from a study of OX40 agonist ivuxolimab in advanced cancers. Assay: immunoSEQ multiplex PCR; the TCRdb copy retains only in-frame clones and omits some. The sample includes approximately 64,000 clones, around 90% of them seen just once. Regarding the study as a whole: Within 6 weeks, CD4+ and CD8+ blood T cells expanded clonally at 0.1 to 3.0 mg/kg.

Notes on this clone: Its antigen is still unknown.

The CDR3 length is 13 residues. V gave up 9 bases and J gave up 3 bases, with 11 bases separating them. Germline V CDR1 and CDR2: SEHNR, FQNEAQ (reference sequence). The receptor's source is an adult with an advanced solid tumor such as melanoma, head and neck, liver or kidney cancer. This chain uses TRBV7-9 with TRBJ1-4; D not resolved. Sample: CD4+ or CD8+ T cells sorted from blood, taken in a trial of the OX40 agonist ivuxolimab. Written as DNA, the CDR3 is TGTGCCAGTTCAAGATCGGCTAATGAAAAACTGTTTTTT. This codes for CASSRSANEKLFF.